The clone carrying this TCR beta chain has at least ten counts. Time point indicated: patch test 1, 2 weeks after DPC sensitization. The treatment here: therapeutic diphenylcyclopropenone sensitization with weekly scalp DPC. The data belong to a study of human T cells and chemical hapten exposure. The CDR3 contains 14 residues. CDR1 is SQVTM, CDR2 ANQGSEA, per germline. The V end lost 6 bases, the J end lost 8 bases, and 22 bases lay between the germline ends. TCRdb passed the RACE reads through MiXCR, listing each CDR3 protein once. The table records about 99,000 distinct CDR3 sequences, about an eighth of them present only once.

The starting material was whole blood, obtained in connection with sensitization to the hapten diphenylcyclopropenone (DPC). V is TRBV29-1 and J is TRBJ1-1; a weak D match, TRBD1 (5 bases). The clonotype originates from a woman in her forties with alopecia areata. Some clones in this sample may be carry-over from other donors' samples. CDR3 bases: TGCAGCGTAGTAGCCCCTAGGGAGGGACCCGAAGCTTTCTTT. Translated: CSVVAPREGPEAFF.